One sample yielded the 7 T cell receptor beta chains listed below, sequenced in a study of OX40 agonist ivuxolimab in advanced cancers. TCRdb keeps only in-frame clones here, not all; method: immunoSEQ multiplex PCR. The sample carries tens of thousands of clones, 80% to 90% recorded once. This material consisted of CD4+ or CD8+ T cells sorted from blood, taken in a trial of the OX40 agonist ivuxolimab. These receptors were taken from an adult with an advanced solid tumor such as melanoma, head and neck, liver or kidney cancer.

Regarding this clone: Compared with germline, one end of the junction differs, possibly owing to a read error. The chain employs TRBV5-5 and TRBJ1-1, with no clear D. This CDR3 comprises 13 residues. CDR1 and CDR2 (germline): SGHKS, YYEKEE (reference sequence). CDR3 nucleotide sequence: TGCGCCAGCAGCTCGACAACGAACACTGAAGCTTTCTTT. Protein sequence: CASSSTTNTEAFF.

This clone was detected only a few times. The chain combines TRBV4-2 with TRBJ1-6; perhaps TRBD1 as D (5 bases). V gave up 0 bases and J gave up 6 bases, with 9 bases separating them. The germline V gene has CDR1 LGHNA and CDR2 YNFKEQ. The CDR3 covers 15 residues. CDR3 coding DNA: TGTGCCAGCAGCCAAGAACGGGGCAGTAATTCACCCCTCCACTTT. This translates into CASSQERGSNSPLHF.

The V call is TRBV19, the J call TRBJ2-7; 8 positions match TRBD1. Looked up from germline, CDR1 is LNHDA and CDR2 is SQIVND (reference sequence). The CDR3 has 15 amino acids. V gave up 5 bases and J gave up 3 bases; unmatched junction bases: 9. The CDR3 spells CASSVTGGGIYEQYF. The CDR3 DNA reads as TGTGCCAGTAGTGTCACAGGGGGAGGTATCTACGAGCAGTACTTC.

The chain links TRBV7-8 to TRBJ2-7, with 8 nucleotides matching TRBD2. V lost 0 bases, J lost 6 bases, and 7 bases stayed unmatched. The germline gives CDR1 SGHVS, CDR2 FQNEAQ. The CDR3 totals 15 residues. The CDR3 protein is CASSLASGRNIEQYV. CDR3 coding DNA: TGTGCCAGCAGCTTAGCAAGCGGGAGAAACATCGAGCAGTACGTC.

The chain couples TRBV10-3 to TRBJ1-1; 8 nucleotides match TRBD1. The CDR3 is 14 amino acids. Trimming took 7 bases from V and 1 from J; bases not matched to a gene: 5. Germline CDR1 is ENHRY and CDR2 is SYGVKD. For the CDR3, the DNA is TGTGCCATCACCAGACAGGGGTCGAACACTGAAGCTTTCTTT. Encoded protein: CAITRQGSNTEAFF.

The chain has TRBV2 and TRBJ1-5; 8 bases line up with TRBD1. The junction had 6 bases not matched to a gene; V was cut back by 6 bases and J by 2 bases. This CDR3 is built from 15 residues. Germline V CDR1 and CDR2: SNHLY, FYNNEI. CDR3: CASRATGEGNQPQHF. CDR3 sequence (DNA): TGTGCCAGCAGAGCGACAGGGGAAGGCAATCAGCCCCAGCATTTT.

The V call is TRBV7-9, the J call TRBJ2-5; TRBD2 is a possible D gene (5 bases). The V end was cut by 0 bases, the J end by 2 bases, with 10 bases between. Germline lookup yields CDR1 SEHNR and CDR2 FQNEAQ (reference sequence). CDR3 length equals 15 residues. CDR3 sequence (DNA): TGTGCCAGCAGCTTAGCGCCAGCGGTACAAGAGACCCAGTACTTC. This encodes CASSLAPAVQETQYF. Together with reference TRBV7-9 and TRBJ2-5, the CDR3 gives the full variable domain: DTGVSQNPRHKITKRGQNVTFRCDPISEHNRLYWYRQTLGQGPEFLTYFQNEAQLEKSRLLSDRFSAERPKGSFSTLEIQRTEQGDSAMYLCASSLAPAVQETQYFGPGTRLLVL.